The 7 T cell receptor beta chains below were found in one sample sequenced in a study of shared clonotypes between healthy human individuals. Sequenced by immunoSEQ multiplex PCR; TCRdb stores in-frame clones only, minus some. The repertoire includes approximately 640,000 clones, 90% of them detected once, and 34% sits in the top ten. The sample consisted of memory CD8+ T cells from PBMCs. As for subset: CD45RO+ cells pooled with CCR7-negative TemRA cells. These receptors originate from a man between 18 and 35 years old in good health. Some clones in this sample may be carry-over from other donors' samples.

The chain recombines TRBV9 with TRBJ2-4; a possible D gene is TRBD2 (6 bases). V was pared by 2 bases and J by 3 bases, with 15 bases between. The germline gives CDR1 SGDLS, CDR2 YYNGEE. CDR3 length equals 16 residues. In nucleotides, the CDR3 is TGTGCCAGCAGCGTCCAGGAGGGGAGCGACAAAAACATTCAGTACTTC. Amino acid sequence: CASSVQEGSDKNIQYF.

The chain is built from TRBV6-1 and TRBJ1-5, with unresolved D. CDR1 is MNHNS and CDR2 is SASEGT in the germline V gene. This CDR3 spans 15 amino acids. The ends were cut back, 2 bases at V and 3 bases at J, with 11 bases in the middle. CDR3 residues: CASSEYNSLNQPQHF. As DNA, the CDR3 is TGTGCCAGCAGTGAATATAACAGCCTCAATCAGCCCCAGCATTTT.

To note about this clone: Other DNA sequences in this specimen translate into the identical CDR3. The chain recombines TRBV27 with TRBJ2-7; TRBD1 is a possible D gene (7 bases). The germline V gene has CDR1 MNHEY and CDR2 SMNVEV (reference sequence). V was cut by 5 bases and J by 2 bases, with 10 bases left in between. This CDR3 has 13 amino acids. CDR3 residues: CASSQGGTYEQYF. DNA of the CDR3: TGTGCCAGCAGTCAGGGGGGAACCTACGAGCAGTACTTC.

The chain employs TRBV6-1 and TRBJ1-2; a possible D gene is TRBD1 (5 bases). CDR3 size: 13 residues. V dropped 10 bases and J dropped 8 bases, with 20 bases sitting between them. Germline loops: CDR1 MNHNS, CDR2 SASEGT. The CDR3 region is CAINRWTIAGYTF. CDR3 in DNA: TGTGCCATAAACAGGTGGACCATCGCGGGCTACACCTTC.

This chain uses TRBV6-1 with TRBJ1-4, with D unresolved. Germline values: CDR1 MNHNS, CDR2 SASEGT. CDR3 size: 16 residues. Trimming stripped 2 bases from V and 0 bases from J, with 10 bases between. The CDR3 bases are TGTGCCAGCAGTGAACGGTCTGGTGCAACTAATGAAAAACTGTTTTTT. Translating it yields CASSERSGATNEKLFF.

The chain joins TRBV6-1 to TRBJ1-2; TRBD1 matches at 8 bases. Germline trimming cut 6 bases from V and 1 base from J; bases unmatched to any gene: 7. This CDR3 has 15 amino acids. Germline V gives CDR1 MNHNS, CDR2 SASEGT. DNA of the CDR3: TGTGCCAGCAGGCAGGACAGGGCCGATAACTATGGCTACACCTTC. Protein sequence: CASRQDRADNYGYTF.

The chain couples TRBV7-9 to TRBJ2-7, with D tentatively TRBD1 (5 bases). Germline V gene data show CDR1 as SEHNR and CDR2 as FQNEAQ (reference sequence). The CDR3 has 13 amino acids. Trimming left V 1 base short and J 6 bases short, with 10 bases between. CDR3 sequence reads: CASSLGPGPEQYF. DNA of the CDR3: TGTGCCAGCAGCTTAGGGCCAGGGCCCGAGCAGTACTTC. Supplemented by reference TRBV7-9 and TRBJ2-7, the full variable domain reads DTGVSQNPRHKITKRGQNVTFRCDPISEHNRLYWYRQTLGQGPEFLTYFQNEAQLEKSRLLSDRFSAERPKGSFSTLEIQRTEQGDSAMYLCASSLGPGPEQYFGPGTRLTVT.